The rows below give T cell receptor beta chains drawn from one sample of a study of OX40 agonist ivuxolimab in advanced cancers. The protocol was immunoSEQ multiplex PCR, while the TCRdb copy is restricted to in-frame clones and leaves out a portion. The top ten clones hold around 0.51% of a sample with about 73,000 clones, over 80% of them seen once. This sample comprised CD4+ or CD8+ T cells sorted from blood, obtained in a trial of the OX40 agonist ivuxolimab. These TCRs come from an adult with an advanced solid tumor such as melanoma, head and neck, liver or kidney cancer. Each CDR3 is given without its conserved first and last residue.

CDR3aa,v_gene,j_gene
ASSTSPDSVEETQY,TRBV5-4,TRBJ2-5
SVGVLEKLF,TRBV20-1,TRBJ1-4
ASSLGRRGNREQF,TRBV5-4,TRBJ2-1
ASREDSREKLF,TRBV5-4,TRBJ1-4
ASSLTGGDQPQH,TRBV18,TRBJ1-5
ASSPRATGVNTEAF,TRBV18,TRBJ1-1
ASSISTGWNTEAF,TRBV19,TRBJ1-1
ASSYPGQAYGYT,TRBV4-2,TRBJ1-2
ASEPAGTGNHEQY,TRBV19,TRBJ2-7
ASSRLAGLQETQY,TRBV6-1,TRBJ2-5
ASSMAGVNYGYT,TRBV19,TRBJ1-2
ASSLGTANTEAF,TRBV5-1,TRBJ1-1
ASSFGGGYT,TRBV5-6,TRBJ1-2
ASSGTGLNTGELF,TRBV2,TRBJ2-2
ASRGQGTKNIQY,TRBV2,TRBJ2-4
ASSPGQPDWTQY,TRBV5-1,TRBJ2-5
ASSGLYEQY,TRBV19,TRBJ2-7
ASGPYEQY,TRBV2,TRBJ2-7
AWRGDRGEAF,TRBV30,TRBJ1-1
ASSRPTGQGGQETQY,TRBV11-1,TRBJ2-5
ASSPSAGNTIY,TRBV7-3,TRBJ1-3
SVEGQGIWDEQF,TRBV29-1,TRBJ2-1
AWTVGGNYGYT,TRBV30,TRBJ1-2
ASSEPTSGGPSEQY,TRBV10-2,TRBJ2-7
ASSPRTVNYGYT,TRBV19,TRBJ1-2
ASSADSRNTIY,TRBV11-3,TRBJ1-3
ASSEYKGGGETQY,TRBV25-1,TRBJ2-5
ASSVGALSRDTEAF,TRBV9,TRBJ1-1
SVDSYNEQF,TRBV29-1,TRBJ2-1
SVVWIETQY,TRBV29-1,TRBJ2-5
ASSEYRTGDEQY,TRBV25-1,TRBJ2-7
ASTTEHEQF,TRBV28,TRBJ2-1
ASRGSGRAFADTQY,TRBV5-1,TRBJ2-3
ASSLAGGYEQY,TRBV7-6,TRBJ2-7
ASSLANRDRVSRSYGYT,TRBV5-6,TRBJ1-2
ASSSPAATGANVLT,TRBV19,TRBJ2-6
ASSLVGGRGTGELF,TRBV28,TRBJ2-2
ASRAQEFSYGYT,TRBV25-1,TRBJ1-2
ASSLRPGGTGELF,TRBV13,TRBJ2-2
ASSLPPGPYEQY,TRBV28,TRBJ2-7
ASSYIQTEAF,TRBV6-6,TRBJ1-1
ASSMIGTMVDEQF,TRBV19,TRBJ2-1
ASSLGWGLAGGEQY,TRBV28,TRBJ2-7
ASSLEAGVDTEAF,TRBV5-1,TRBJ1-1
ASSQWGARTEAF,TRBV14,TRBJ1-1
ASSEPARVETDTQY,TRBV10-2,TRBJ2-3
ASSLGGQETQY,TRBV5-1,TRBJ2-5
SVEDPGGNTEAF,TRBV29-1,TRBJ1-1
AWSAGLAGGDTQY,TRBV30,TRBJ2-3
ASSPHRDRNQPQH,TRBV28,TRBJ1-5
AWSFHSAGNTIY,TRBV30,TRBJ1-3
ASSLGPEKPEQF,TRBV9,TRBJ2-1
ASSQAPGVSGTGELF,TRBV4-1,TRBJ2-2
ASSYGASYEQY,TRBV6-5,TRBJ2-7
ASSLVNSYEQY,TRBV11-3,TRBJ2-7
ASSLVGSSYEQY,TRBV5-1,TRBJ2-7
ASSPPTERGTQY,TRBV18,TRBJ2-5
ASSLKAPMPYEQY,TRBV11-2,TRBJ2-7
ASSLKENTEAF,TRBV18,TRBJ1-1
ASSLDRGPGYT,TRBV5-5,TRBJ1-2